The TCR beta chain under discussion was sequenced for a study of PD-L1 blockade in urothelial cancer. Looking at the study overall: The median number of T cells present in blood samples was 140,000 to 150,000.

Trimming removed 6 bases from V and 2 bases from J, with 10 bases in between. The CDR3 has 13 amino acids. Germline V gene data show CDR1 as MDHEN and CDR2 as SYDVKM. Each PCR contained spiked-in synthetic TCR analog templates. Clones were read by immunoSEQ multiplex PCR, and TCRdb kept only the in-frame ones, dropping some. The data contain 30,000 to 40,000 clones, roughly 82% of them singletons. Stated time point: pretreatment peripheral blood. The clonotype was recovered from a man in his fifties or sixties with urothelial cancer. Here the sequenced sample was PBMCs, taken around atezolizumab (anti-PD-L1) treatment. The chain links TRBV28 to TRBJ1-2; tentatively, D is TRBD1 (6 bases). This CDR3 is CASREGQNYGYTF. The CDR3, as DNA: TGTGCCAGCAGGGAAGGACAGAACTATGGCTACACCTTC.